The clone carrying this TCR beta chain has only a few counts. Its target is not known. Looked up from germline, CDR1 is SGHTA and CDR2 is FQGTGA. The length of the CDR3 is 15 residues. V shed 2 bases and J shed 6 bases, with 11 bases lying between them. Only in-frame clones appear in the TCRdb table, and some are missing; sequencing was by immunoSEQ multiplex PCR. Of 15,000 to 20,000 clones detected, 80% to 90% appear once; the ten largest clones hold over 20%. The data originate from a study of OX40 agonist ivuxolimab in advanced cancers. For the study at large: Patients' therapy was ivuxolimab, an antibody that acts as an agonist of OX40 (CD134). Having had anti-PD-1, anti-PD-L1 or anti-CTLA-4 therapy before was allowed, and around 44% had some. A diagnosis of hepatocellular carcinoma, melanoma, renal cell or head and neck cancer was present in dose-escalation patients.

General study results and limits: In general, CD8+ T cells held more expanded clones than CD4+ did, on average.

The V gene is TRBV7-3, the J gene TRBJ1-6, with TRBD1 as a possible D gene (5 bases). This TCR derives from an adult with an advanced solid tumor such as melanoma, head and neck, liver or kidney cancer. Sequences were derived from CD4+ or CD8+ T cells sorted from blood, sampled in a trial of the OX40 agonist ivuxolimab. CDR3 in amino acids: CASSLWGLLNSPLHF. The CDR3 region has the DNA TGTGCCAGCAGCTTATGGGGCTTGCTTAATTCACCCCTCCACTTT. The full variable domain, its missing parts supplied by reference TRBV7-3 and TRBJ1-6, is GAGVSQTPSNKVTEKGKYVELRCDPISGHTALYWYRQSLGQGPEFLIYFQGTGAADDSGLPNDRFFAVRPEGSVSTLKIQRTERGDSAVYLCASSLWGLLNSPLHFGNGTRLTVT.